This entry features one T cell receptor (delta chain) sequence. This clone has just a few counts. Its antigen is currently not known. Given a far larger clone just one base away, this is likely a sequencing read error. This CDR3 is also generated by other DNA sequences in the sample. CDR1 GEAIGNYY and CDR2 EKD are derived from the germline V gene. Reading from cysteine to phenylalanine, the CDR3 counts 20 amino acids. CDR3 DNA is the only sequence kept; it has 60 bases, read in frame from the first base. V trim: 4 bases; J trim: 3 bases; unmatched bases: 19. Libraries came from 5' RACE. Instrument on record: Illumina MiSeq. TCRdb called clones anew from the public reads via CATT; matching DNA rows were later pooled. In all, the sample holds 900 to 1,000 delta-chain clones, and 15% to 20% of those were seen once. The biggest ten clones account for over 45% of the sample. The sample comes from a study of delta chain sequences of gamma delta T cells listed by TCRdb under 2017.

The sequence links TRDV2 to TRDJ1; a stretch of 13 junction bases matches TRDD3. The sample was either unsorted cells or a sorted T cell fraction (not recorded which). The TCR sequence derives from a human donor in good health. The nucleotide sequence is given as TGTGCCTGTGATACCTTGGTACTGGGGGATACGCTGAAGGGGGCCGATAAACTCATCTTT. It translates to CACDTLVLGDTLKGADKLIF.